The 25 T cell receptor beta chains below come from one sample, sequenced in a study of blood T cell repertoires in COVID-19. TCRdb's copy holds only in-frame clones and misses some; the assay was immunoSEQ multiplex PCR. Of 90,000 to 150,000 clones detected, roughly four fifths appear once; the ten largest clones hold over 10%. The sequencing input was peripheral blood. The receptors were gathered from a human donor in a cohort sampled during active COVID-19.

The chain recombines TRBV11-2 with TRBJ2-7, with 7 bases aligning to TRBD1. CDR3 length: 12 amino acids. From germline, CDR1 is SGHAT and CDR2 FQNNGV. V gave up 6 bases and J gave up 3 bases; unmatched junction bases: 2. CDR3 protein: CASRHRGYEQYF. CDR3 nucleotide sequence: TGTGCCAGCAGGCACAGGGGCTACGAGCAGTACTTC.

This chain links TRBV3-1 (or the pseudogene TRBV3-2) with TRBJ2-5; TRBD2 matches 7 bases. V was pared by 8 bases and J by 5 bases, with 11 bases of the junction left unmatched. There are 14 residues in the CDR3. Germline V lookup: CDR1 LGHDT, CDR2 YNNKEL (reference sequence). The CDR3 protein is CASSSGGREETQYF. CDR3 nucleotide sequence: TGTGCCAGCTCCTCCGGCGGGCGGGAGGAGACCCAGTACTTC.

This clone was found a few times. This rearrangement joins TRBV11-2 to TRBJ2-7, with D possibly being TRBD1 (6 bases). V lost 1 base and J 6 bases, leaving 10 bases between the germline ends. The CDR3 length is 13 residues. Germline CDR1 SGHAT, CDR2 FQNNGV. CDR3 in amino acids: CASSLGGRGEQYF. DNA for the CDR3: TGTGCCAGCAGCTTAGGGGGCAGGGGCGAGCAGTACTTC. The complete variable domain, with remaining parts taken from reference TRBV11-2 and TRBJ2-7, reads EAGVAQSPRYKIIEKRQSVAFWCNPISGHATLYWYQQILGQGPKLLIQFQNNGVVDDSQLPKDRFSAERLKGVDSTLKIQPAKLEDSAVYLCASSLGGRGEQYFGPGTRLTVT.

V is TRBV18 and J is TRBJ2-1, with 7 bases fitting TRBD1. Losses at the gene ends were 5 bases for V and 8 bases for J; bases not matched to a gene: 15. Per the germline V gene, CDR1 is KGHSH and CDR2 is LQKENI. The CDR3 has 16 amino acids. The CDR3 coding sequence is TGTGCCAGCTCAAACTACCAAGACAGGGATGTCGATGAGCAGTTCTTC. This translates into CASSNYQDRDVDEQFF.

The rearrangement uses TRBV15 and TRBJ1-4; D is unresolved. The CDR3 runs 18 residues. Trimming pared 0 bases from V and 0 bases from J, leaving 14 bases between. CDR1 LNHNV and CDR2 YYDKDF come from the germline V gene (reference sequence). CDR3 protein: CATSRELTGRATNEKLFF. The CDR3 region has the DNA TGTGCCACCAGCAGAGAATTGACGGGGAGGGCAACTAATGAAAAACTGTTTTTT.

The V and J genes are TRBV12-3 or TRBV12-4 and TRBJ2-1; 10 bases are shared with TRBD1. The trim removed 7 bases at V and 7 bases at J, leaving 4 bases unmatched. This CDR3 comprises 13 residues. The CDR3 is CASKTGGWNEQFF. CDR3 sequence (DNA): TGTGCCAGCAAGACAGGGGGCTGGAATGAGCAGTTCTTC.

Written as DNA, the CDR3 is TGTGCCAGCAGCCAATCCCCCGGGACTAGCGGAAGCACAGATACGCAGTATTTT. Its translation is CASSQSPGTSGSTDTQYF. The chain couples TRBV14 to TRBJ2-3; TRBD2 aligns across 11 bases. Germline V lookup: CDR1 SGHDN, CDR2 FVKESK. The CDR3 contains 18 residues. The V and J ends lost 2 bases and 0 bases, in that order; junction bases with no gene match: 7.

A few counts support this clone. The J gene is TRBJ1-5, the V gene TRBV5-1, with 9 bases fitting TRBD1. The V gene end was trimmed by 0 bases and the J gene end by 7 bases; junction bases not matched to a gene: 8. This CDR3 is built from 16 residues. CDR1 and CDR2 (germline): SGHRS, YFSETQ. CDR3 in DNA: TGCGCCAGCAGCTTGGGTACAGGGGGCGCCTCACAGCCCCAGCATTTT. It encodes CASSLGTGGASQPQHF.

This clone occurred once. V is TRBV7-2 and J is TRBJ2-5; D possibly corresponds to TRBD1 (6 bases). There are 15 residues in the CDR3. Germline CDR1 reads SGHTA; CDR2 reads FQGNSA. Trimming stripped 5 bases from V and 5 bases from J, with 18 bases between. The CDR3 DNA reads as TGTGCCAGCAGCCTGGCTTTGGGGGCCGGCGAGACCCAGTACTTC. Protein: CASSLALGAGETQYF.

This chain joins TRBV4-3 and TRBJ1-1, with TRBD1 as a possible D gene (6 bases). The CDR3 spans 13 residues. The V end lost 4 bases, the J end lost 10 bases, and 16 bases lay between the germline ends. CDR1 and CDR2 (germline): LGHNA, YSLEER. The CDR3 DNA is TGCGCCAGCAGCCTTACCGAGCGGGGGGCAGCTTTCTTT. It translates to CASSLTERGAAFF.

The J gene is TRBJ2-3, the V gene TRBV5-1; perhaps TRBD2 as D (6 bases). V was shortened by 3 bases and J by 2 bases, with 16 bases between the two germline ends. This CDR3 spans 16 amino acids. Germline lookup yields CDR1 SGHRS and CDR2 YFSETQ. Written as DNA, the CDR3 is TGCGCCAGCAGCTGGGACTTGGGGGGTAACACAGATACGCAGTATTTT. Translation: CASSWDLGGNTDTQYF.

This CDR3 reads CASSQQEGSPLHF. CDR3 nucleotides: TGTGCCAGCAGCCAACAGGAAGGTTCACCCCTCCACTTT. V usage is TRBV3-1 (or the pseudogene TRBV3-2) and J usage is TRBJ1-6; D is uncertain. V lost 2 bases and J lost 9, with 8 bases in between. There are 13 residues in the CDR3. CDR1 LGHDT and CDR2 YNNKEL come from the germline V gene (reference sequence).

J is TRBJ1-3 and V is TRBV4-3; no clear D gene. This CDR3 has 15 amino acids. Per the germline V gene, CDR1 is LGHNA and CDR2 is YSLEER. The V end was cut by 1 base, the J end by 4 bases, with 11 bases between. The CDR3, as DNA: TGCGCCAGCAGCCAAGTGGGAGCCGGGGGAAACACCATATATTTT. This sequence encodes CASSQVGAGGNTIYF.

The V and J genes are TRBV3-1 (or the pseudogene TRBV3-2) and TRBJ2-6; TRBD1 is a possible D gene (5 bases). CDR1 and CDR2 (germline): LGHDT, YNNKEL (reference sequence). V lost 4 bases, J lost 1 base, and 8 bases lay in between. CDR3 size: 15 residues. The CDR3 DNA sequence: TGTGCCAGCAGCCCGACAGTGTCTGGGGCCAACGTCCTGACTTTC. This translates into CASSPTVSGANVLTF.

The CDR3 DNA sequence: TGTGCCAGTAGAAAAGCGGGCCGCAGCTCCTACGAGCAGTACTTC. It is translated as CASRKAGRSSYEQYF. The chain couples TRBV19 to TRBJ2-7; tentatively, D is TRBD2 (6 bases). CDR1 is LNHDA, CDR2 SQIVND, per germline (reference sequence). The CDR3 is made up of 15 amino acids. The V end lost 6 bases, the J end lost 0 bases, and 15 bases lay between the germline ends.

A few counts support this clone. This chain links TRBV3-1 (or the pseudogene TRBV3-2) with TRBJ2-5; D may be TRBD2 (5 bases). The V end lost 1 base, the J end lost 3 bases, and 6 bases lay between the germline ends. Germline V gene lookup returns CDR1 LGHDT and CDR2 YNNKEL (reference sequence). The CDR3 length is 13 residues. The CDR3 is CASSQGLKETQYF. CDR3 in DNA: TGTGCCAGCAGCCAAGGACTAAAAGAGACCCAGTACTTC.

The chain links TRBV10-3 to TRBJ2-7, with D perhaps TRBD1 (6 bases). Germline assignment: CDR1 ENHRY and CDR2 SYGVKD. V was clipped by 4 bases and J by 3 bases, with 16 bases between them. CDR3 length: 15 amino acids. CDR3 amino acids: CAISGGDTRNYEQYF. The CDR3, as DNA: TGTGCCATCAGTGGTGGGGACACCCGCAACTACGAGCAGTACTTC.

The rearrangement links TRBV5-4 to TRBJ2-7; 10 bases agree with TRBD2. V lost 3 bases, J lost 5 bases, and 8 bases stayed unmatched. Looked up from germline, CDR1 is SGHNT and CDR2 is YYREEE (reference sequence). The CDR3 has 15 amino acids. The DNA of the CDR3 is TGTGCCAGCAGCTCCCGGGAGCGGGGGGGCGACGAGCAGTACTTC. Translation: CASSSRERGGDEQYF.

This clone was recorded once. The chain combines TRBV7-2 with TRBJ2-5; 15 nucleotides line up with TRBD2. This CDR3 is 16 amino acids long. J gave up 5 bases and V 5 bases, and 6 bases lay outside the gene matches. Germline CDR1 and CDR2: SGHTA and FQGNSA. CDR3 bases: TGTGCCAGCAGCCCGCGGACTAGCGGGGGGGTGGAGACCCAGTACTTC. Translating gives CASSPRTSGGVETQYF.

The gene calls are TRBV3-1 (or the pseudogene TRBV3-2) and TRBJ2-7, with TRBD1 matching 8 bases. The CDR3 contains 13 residues. Germline V gives CDR1 LGHDT, CDR2 YNNKEL (reference sequence). V trimming: 5 bases; J trimming: 5 bases; junction bases outside the gene matches: 5. CDR3 sequence (DNA): TGTGCCAGCAGCTCCAGGGGGCTTGACGAGCAGTACTTC. Its translation is CASSSRGLDEQYF.

This clone has a single count. The J gene is TRBJ2-4, the V gene TRBV2; 9 bases agree with TRBD2. Trimming took 6 bases from V and 0 from J; bases not matched to a gene: 12. The germline V gene has CDR1 SNHLY and CDR2 FYNNEI. The CDR3 runs 18 residues. CDR3 amino acids: CASRDSKAGGLAKNIQYF. CDR3 DNA sequence: TGTGCCAGCAGGGACTCCAAAGCGGGGGGACTAGCCAAAAACATTCAGTACTTC.

The V call is TRBV18, the J call TRBJ1-4, with 7 bases that match TRBD1. The CDR3 has 14 amino acids. The germline V gene encodes CDR1 KGHSH and CDR2 LQKENI. Losses at the gene ends were 5 bases for V and 4 bases for J; bases not matched to a gene: 4. This CDR3 is CASSATGLNEKLFF. In nucleotides, the CDR3 is TGTGCCAGCTCAGCGACAGGGCTTAATGAAAAACTGTTTTTT.

The chain couples TRBV21-1 to TRBJ2-7; TRBD2 is the table's D call and was not checked against the DNA. TRBV21-1 is deemed a pseudogene. CDR3 length: 12 residues. This CDR3 reads CASSRGPKKQYF. Written as DNA, the CDR3 is TGTGCCAGCAGCCGAGGGCCCAAAAAACAGTACTTC.

The J gene is TRBJ2-2, the V gene TRBV12-3 or TRBV12-4, with D perhaps TRBD1 (6 bases). V was trimmed by 5 bases and J by 6 bases, leaving 10 bases between them. The CDR3 is 13 residues long. In DNA form, the CDR3 reads TGTGCCAGCAGTACAGGGTCGGCCGGGGAGCTGTTTTTT. Protein: CASSTGSAGELFF.

The J gene is TRBJ2-1, the V gene TRBV11-3; 8 bases are a match to TRBD1. The germline V gene has CDR1 SGHNT and CDR2 YENEEA. The CDR3 is 17 residues long. V was clipped by 1 base and J by 5 bases; unmatched bases: 10. The CDR3 region is CASSLAAGTGPHNEQFF. CDR3 in DNA: TGTGCCAGCAGCTTAGCCGCCGGGACAGGCCCCCACAATGAGCAGTTCTTC. The full variable domain, in which reference TRBV11-3 and TRBJ2-1 provide the parts outside the CDR3, is EAGVVQSPRYKIIEKKQPVAFWCNPISGHNTLYWYLQNLGQGPELLIRYENEEAVDDSQLPKDRFSAERLKGVDSTLKIQPAELGDSAVYLCASSLAAGTGPHNEQFFGPGTRLTVL.